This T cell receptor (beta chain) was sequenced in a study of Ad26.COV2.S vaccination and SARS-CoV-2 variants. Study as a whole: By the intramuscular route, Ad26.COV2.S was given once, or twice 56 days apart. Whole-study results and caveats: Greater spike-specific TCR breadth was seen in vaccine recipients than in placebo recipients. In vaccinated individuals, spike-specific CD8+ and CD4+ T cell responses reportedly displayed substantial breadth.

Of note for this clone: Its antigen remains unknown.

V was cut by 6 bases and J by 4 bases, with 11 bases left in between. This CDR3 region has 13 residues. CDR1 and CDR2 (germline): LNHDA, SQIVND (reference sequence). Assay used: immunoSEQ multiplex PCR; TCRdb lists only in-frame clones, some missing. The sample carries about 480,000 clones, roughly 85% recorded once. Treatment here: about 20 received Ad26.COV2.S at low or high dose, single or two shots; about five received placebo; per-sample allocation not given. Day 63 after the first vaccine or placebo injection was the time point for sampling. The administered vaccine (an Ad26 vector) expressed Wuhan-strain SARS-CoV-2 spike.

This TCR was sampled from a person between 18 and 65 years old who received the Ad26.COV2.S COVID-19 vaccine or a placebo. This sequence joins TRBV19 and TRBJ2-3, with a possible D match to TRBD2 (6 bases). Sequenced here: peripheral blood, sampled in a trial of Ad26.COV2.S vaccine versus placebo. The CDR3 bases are TGTGCCAGTAGGGTCGGGAGCGCAGATACGCAGTATTTT. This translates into CASRVGSADTQYF.